The clone carrying this T cell receptor (beta chain) was detected many times. These data belong to a study of T cells in Graves' hyperthyroidism and ophthalmopathy. The overall study: Once the initial diagnosis was made, peripheral blood was obtained before any treatment.

The CDR3 extends over 14 amino acids. The J segment lost 12 bases and the V segment lost 6 bases, leaving 5 bases of the junction unmatched. Germline assignment: CDR1 SNHLY and CDR2 FYNNEI. What was amplified from RNA transcripts were TCR beta CDR3 regions. A first-round RT-PCR of the TCR CDR3 used the HTBI primer set. MiXCR, applied by TCRdb to the multiplex PCR reads, yields one record per CDR3 protein. The table has some 270,000 distinct CDR3 sequences, around 13% seen once. Exclusion criteria comprised uncontrolled infection, other autoimmune disease, pregnancy or lactation. The V gene is TRBV2, the J gene TRBJ2-6, with 13 bases lining up with TRBD2. The sequence was obtained from a woman between 40 and 50 years old with Graves' hyperthyroidism. Sequencing input: blood. The CDR3 here is CASSRTSGSGVLTF. For the CDR3, the DNA is TGTGCCAGCAGCCGGACTAGCGGGAGCGGCGTCCTGACTTTC.